A selection of T cell receptor beta chains follows, all from one sample in a study of CD8 T cells in ankylosing spondylitis. TCRdb redid the calling of the 5' RACE reads with MiXCR, one entry per CDR3 protein. The sample has about 750,000 distinct CDR3 sequences, 15% to 20% seen once. Sequenced material: blood, either unsorted or a sorted T cell fraction (not recorded which). The receptors were gathered from a male donor with ankylosing spondylitis. Each CDR3 is given with its conserved first and last residue. The order of the fields is clone size, J gene, D gene, V gene, CDR3 protein, CDR3 DNA. The D gene is left open where the match is weak. Not every row has a clone size; where given, it reads once, few, many or a size class.

size: .
J: TRBJ2-5
D: .
V: TRBV24-1
CDR3: CATSGRGEYQETQYF
DNA: TGTGCCACCAGTGGCAGGGGCGAGTACCAAGAGACCCAGTACTTC

size: few
J: TRBJ2-7
D: .
V: TRBV7-2
CDR3: CASSKDRKFWQYF
DNA: TGTGCCAGCAGCAAAGACCGGAAATTTTGGCAGTACTTC

size: few
J: TRBJ2-2
D: .
V: TRBV5-1
CDR3: CASSLGQFHTGELFF
DNA: TGCGCCAGCAGCTTGGGACAGTTCCACACCGGGGAGCTGTTTTTT

size: .
J: TRBJ2-7
D: TRBD2
V: TRBV20-1
CDR3: CSARTLLAGFYEQYF
DNA: TGCAGTGCTAGGACTCTGTTAGCGGGGTTTTACGAGCAGTACTTC

size: few
J: TRBJ2-3
D: TRBD2
V: TRBV7-9
CDR3: CASSLTSGGRTDTQYF
DNA: TGTGCCAGCAGCTTGACTAGCGGGGGAAGAACAGATACGCAGTATTTT

size: few
J: TRBJ2-1
D: TRBD2
V: TRBV9
CDR3: CASSARGLAGYEQFF
DNA: TGTGCCAGCAGCGCCCGAGGACTAGCCGGGTATGAGCAGTTCTTC

size: .
J: TRBJ2-3
D: .
V: TRBV12-3/TRBV12-4
CDR3: CASTSGGAGLTDTQYF
DNA: TGTGCCAGCACCTCAGGGGGGGCGGGACTCACAGATACGCAGTATTTT

size: few
J: TRBJ2-3
D: .
V: TRBV6-5
CDR3: CASSYRWPTDTQYF
DNA: TGTGCCAGCAGTTATCGCTGGCCCACAGATACGCAGTATTTT

size: .
J: TRBJ2-7
D: TRBD2
V: TRBV12-3/TRBV12-4
CDR3: CASSSPGGSRNEQYF
DNA: TGTGCCAGCAGTTCCCCGGGGGGGTCTCGGAACGAGCAGTACTTC

size: .
J: TRBJ1-5
D: .
V: TRBV20-1
CDR3: CSASVSDYSNQPQHF
DNA: TGCAGTGCTAGCGTGTCAGATTATAGCAATCAGCCCCAGCATTTT

size: few
J: TRBJ2-7
D: TRBD1
V: TRBV3-1
CDR3: CASSRQGWEQYF
DNA: TGTGCCAGCAGCCGACAGGGCTGGGAGCAGTACTTC

size: .
J: TRBJ2-2
D: .
V: TRBV6-2/TRBV6-3
CDR3: CAAGGTNTGELFF
DNA: TGTGCCGCCGGGGGCACGAACACCGGGGAGCTGTTTTTT

size: .
J: TRBJ2-1
D: TRBD2
V: TRBV12-3/TRBV12-4
CDR3: CASTSGGVNEQFF
DNA: TGTGCCAGCACTAGCGGGGGGGTCAATGAGCAGTTCTTC

size: many
J: TRBJ2-2
D: .
V: TRBV28
CDR3: CASSFLPTGELFF
DNA: TGTGCCAGCAGTTTTCTACCCACCGGGGAGCTGTTTTTT

size: few
J: TRBJ2-1
D: TRBD2
V: TRBV24-1
CDR3: CATSDTAGGPLFRFYNEQFF
DNA: TGTGCCACCAGTGATACAGCGGGGGGGCCCCTCTTCAGGTTCTACAATGAGCAGTTCTTC

size: few
J: TRBJ2-1
D: TRBD2
V: TRBV7-2
CDR3: CASSLTSGGVTYNEQFF
DNA: TGTGCCAGCAGCTTAACTAGCGGGGGTGTTACCTACAATGAGCAGTTCTTC

size: few
J: TRBJ2-3
D: .
V: TRBV7-9
CDR3: CASSLQGPGTDTQYF
DNA: TGTGCCAGCAGCCTACAGGGCCCTGGCACAGATACGCAGTATTTT

size: few
J: TRBJ2-7
D: TRBD2
V: TRBV3-1
CDR3: CASSLLAGVKNEQYF
DNA: TGTGCCAGCAGCCTCTTAGCGGGAGTTAAGAACGAGCAGTACTTC

size: .
J: TRBJ2-7
D: TRBD2
V: TRBV5-1
CDR3: CASSLGLAGVNYEQYF
DNA: TGCGCCAGCAGCTTGGGTCTAGCGGGAGTAAACTACGAGCAGTACTTC

size: few
J: TRBJ2-1
D: TRBD2
V: TRBV7-3
CDR3: CASSATSGSGYEQFF
DNA: TGTGCCAGCAGCGCGACTAGCGGGAGTGGTTATGAGCAGTTCTTC

size: few
J: TRBJ2-7
D: .
V: TRBV7-9
CDR3: CASSLGDFSTPGYEQYF
DNA: TGTGCCAGCAGCTTAGGGGACTTTTCGACGCCGGGGTACGAGCAGTACTTC

size: .
J: TRBJ1-1
D: .
V: TRBV7-9
CDR3: CASSTTVNTEAFF
DNA: TGTGCCAGCAGCACGACTGTGAACACTGAAGCTTTCTTT

size: few
J: TRBJ2-5
D: TRBD2
V: TRBV27
CDR3: CASSWGTSGETQYF
DNA: TGTGCCAGCAGTTGGGGGACTAGCGGAGAGACCCAGTACTTC

size: .
J: TRBJ2-2
D: TRBD1
V: TRBV20-1
CDR3: CSAPRGHQAGELFF
DNA: TGCAGTGCTCCCAGGGGGCATCAGGCCGGGGAGCTGTTTTTT

size: few
J: TRBJ2-7
D: .
V: TRBV2
CDR3: CASSVAVSYEQYF
DNA: TGTGCCAGCAGTGTCGCGGTCTCCTACGAGCAGTACTTC

size: few
J: TRBJ2-3
D: .
V: TRBV20-1
CDR3: CSAPWPAADTQYF
DNA: TGCAGTGCTCCGTGGCCCGCGGCAGATACGCAGTATTTT

size: few
J: TRBJ2-2
D: .
V: TRBV5-1
CDR3: CASRGTWGISTGELFF
DNA: TGCGCCAGCAGAGGGACCTGGGGAATTTCCACCGGGGAGCTGTTTTTT

size: .
J: TRBJ1-2
D: .
V: TRBV7-8
CDR3: CASSPHLARGQLDYGYTF
DNA: TGTGCCAGCAGCCCCCATCTGGCTCGGGGTCAGCTTGACTATGGCTACACCTTC

size: .
J: TRBJ2-3
D: .
V: TRBV13
CDR3: CASSTLSGGGSFLYTQYF
DNA: TGTGCCAGCAGCACCCTCTCCGGGGGAGGTAGTTTTTTGTATACGCAGTATTTT

size: .
J: TRBJ2-1
D: .
V: TRBV24-1
CDR3: CATSEEDRNEQFF
DNA: TGTGCCACCAGTGAAGAGGACAGAAATGAGCAGTTCTTC

size: .
J: TRBJ2-7
D: .
V: TRBV11-2
CDR3: CASSLGPGSHPDTYEQYF
DNA: TGTGCCAGCAGCTTAGGACCAGGGAGCCACCCGGACACCTACGAGCAGTACTTC

size: many
J: TRBJ2-3
D: .
V: TRBV28
CDR3: CASSLGGASDTQYF
DNA: TGTGCCAGCAGTTTAGGGGGCGCCTCAGATACGCAGTATTTT

size: few
J: TRBJ1-2
D: TRBD1
V: TRBV19
CDR3: CASSMPRGTRRGYTF
DNA: TGTGCCAGTAGTATGCCCAGGGGGACCCGACGTGGCTACACCTTC

size: .
J: TRBJ1-5
D: TRBD1
V: TRBV28
CDR3: CASGKPGQGSIQPQHF
DNA: TGTGCCAGCGGTAAACCGGGACAGGGGTCTATTCAGCCCCAGCATTTT

size: .
J: TRBJ2-1
D: .
V: TRBV5-1
CDR3: CASTTGLIQFF
DNA: TGCGCCAGCACGACAGGTCTGATTCAGTTCTTC

size: few
J: TRBJ2-7
D: .
V: TRBV12-3/TRBV12-4
CDR3: CASRVLGADGEQYF
DNA: TGTGCCAGCAGGGTACTAGGGGCTGATGGCGAGCAGTACTTC

size: .
J: TRBJ1-1
D: .
V: TRBV5-1
CDR3: CASSLEVDTEAFF
DNA: TGCGCCAGCAGCTTGGAAGTGGACACTGAAGCTTTCTTT

size: few
J: TRBJ2-7
D: TRBD1
V: TRBV6-5
CDR3: CASSYFQGAGEQYF
DNA: TGTGCCAGCAGTTACTTCCAGGGGGCTGGGGAGCAGTACTTC

size: .
J: TRBJ2-7
D: .
V: TRBV28
CDR3: CASSRTGTFSYEQYF
DNA: TGTGCCAGCAGTAGAACCGGGACATTCTCCTACGAGCAGTACTTC

size: few
J: TRBJ2-7
D: TRBD2
V: TRBV7-8
CDR3: CASSLMGGFFANF
DNA: TGTGCCAGCAGCCTTATGGGGGGGTTTTTTGCCAACTTC

size: few
J: TRBJ2-3
D: TRBD1
V: TRBV2
CDR3: CASRRQGSGPDTQYF
DNA: TGTGCCAGCAGACGACAGGGGTCGGGGCCAGATACGCAGTATTTT

size: few
J: TRBJ1-3
D: .
V: TRBV9
CDR3: CASSPRDSGNTIYF
DNA: TGTGCCAGCAGCCCCCGGGATTCTGGAAACACCATATATTTT

size: many
J: TRBJ2-7
D: TRBD1
V: TRBV20-1
CDR3: CSARVPDRGLYEQYF
DNA: TGCAGTGCTAGAGTCCCGGACAGGGGGCTATACGAGCAGTACTTC

size: .
J: TRBJ2-1
D: .
V: TRBV28
CDR3: CATGINEQFF
DNA: TGTGCCACGGGGATCAATGAGCAGTTCTTC

size: few
J: TRBJ2-6
D: .
V: TRBV5-1
CDR3: CASSLTGGRDSGANVLTF
DNA: TGCGCCAGCAGCTTGACCGGTGGGCGGGACTCTGGGGCCAACGTCCTGACTTTC